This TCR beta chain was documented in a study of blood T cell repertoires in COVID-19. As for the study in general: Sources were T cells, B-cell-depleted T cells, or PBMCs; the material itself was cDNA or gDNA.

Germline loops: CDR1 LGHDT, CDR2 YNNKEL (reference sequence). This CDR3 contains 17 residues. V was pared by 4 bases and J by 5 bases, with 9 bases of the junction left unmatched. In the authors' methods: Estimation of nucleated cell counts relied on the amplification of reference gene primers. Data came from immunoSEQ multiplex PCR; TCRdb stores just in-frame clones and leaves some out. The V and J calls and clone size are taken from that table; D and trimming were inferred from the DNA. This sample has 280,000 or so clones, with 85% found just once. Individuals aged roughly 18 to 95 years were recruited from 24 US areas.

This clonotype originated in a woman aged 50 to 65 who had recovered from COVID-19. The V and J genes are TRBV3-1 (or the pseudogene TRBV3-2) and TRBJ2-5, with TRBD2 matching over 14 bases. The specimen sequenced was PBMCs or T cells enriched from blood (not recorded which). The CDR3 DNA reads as TGTGCCAGCAGCCCCAGGACTAGCGGGGGGTCAGGGGAGACCCAGTACTTC. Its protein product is CASSPRTSGGSGETQYF.